This T cell receptor beta chain was recovered during a study of shared clonotypes between healthy human individuals. Study conclusions and caveats: Clonotype sharing among donors likely depends on sequencing depth.

The length of the CDR3 is 14 residues. Germline CDR1 is MNHEY and CDR2 is SMNVEV (reference sequence). V shed 5 bases and J 5 bases; nucleotides not matched to a gene: 7. This clone was detected a few times. Its antigen is still unknown. The assay used deep level. Assay used: immunoSEQ multiplex PCR; TCRdb lists only in-frame clones, some missing. Of 1,100,000 or so clones listed, roughly 74% are singletons. The clonotype originates from a man aged 18 to 30 in good health. Some clones in this sample may be carry-over from other donors' samples. The chain joins TRBV27 to TRBJ2-7, with 9 nucleotides matching TRBD1. Sequencing input: memory CD4+ T cells from PBMCs. Sample subset: CD45RA-negative fraction. For the CDR3, the DNA is TGTGCCAGCAGTGGGACAGGGAGGTTGGACGAGCAGTACTTC. Translation gives CASSGTGRLDEQYF.